These 12 T cell receptor beta chains were sequenced from one sample in a study of shared clonotypes between healthy human individuals. Using immunoSEQ multiplex PCR, the repertoire was profiled, and TCRdb retains in-frame clones only, with some absent. This sample yields 2 million to 2.5 million clones, of which around 95% are seen a single time; over 0.1% belongs to the top ten. Sample: naive CD4+ T cells sorted from blood. Indicated subset: CD45RA+ positively selected. Receptors originate from a man aged 18 to 29 in good health.

This clone was recorded only once. A read error may produce the germline difference seen at one junction end. This chain links TRBV4-2 with TRBJ2-7, with D unresolved. The CDR3 contains 14 residues. CDR1 LGHNA and CDR2 YNFKEQ come from the germline V gene. The CDR3 DNA sequence: TGTGCCAGCAGCCAAGGAGGCAGTACCTACGAGCAGCACTTC. Amino acids: CASSQGGSTYEQHF.

The chain joins TRBV14 to TRBJ1-6, with D perhaps TRBD1 (5 bases). Trimming cost V 1 base and J 7 bases, with 11 bases left between them. The CDR3 spans 15 residues. Germline V gene sequence: CDR1 SGHDN, CDR2 FVKESK. DNA of the CDR3: TGTGCCAGCAGCCAAGTTAGGGGCCGCAATTCACCCCTCCACTTT. Encoded protein: CASSQVRGRNSPLHF.

In the case of this clone: Other DNA sequences in this sample translate to the same CDR3. V usage is TRBV5-1 and J usage is TRBJ2-5, with D perhaps matching TRBD1 (6 bases). Trimming removed 2 bases at V and 2 bases at J, with 13 bases between. CDR1 SGHRS and CDR2 YFSETQ come from the germline V gene. The CDR3 covers 15 residues. The CDR3 DNA reads as TGCGCCAGCAGCTTAGATACAGGGCCACAAGAGACCCAGTACTTC. Encoded protein: CASSLDTGPQETQYF.

In the case of this clone: Other DNA sequences within the sample encode an identical CDR3. V usage is TRBV28 and J usage is TRBJ1-2, with a possible D match to TRBD1 (5 bases). V was trimmed by 7 bases and J by 2 bases, leaving 8 bases between them. CDR3 size: 12 residues. Germline lookup yields CDR1 MDHEN and CDR2 SYDVKM. The CDR3 DNA sequence: TGTGCCAGCATCGGGGGGAACTATGGCTACACCTTC. It codes for CASIGGNYGYTF.

V gene TRBV6-1 combines with J gene TRBJ1-5; unclear D gene. The CDR3 covers 13 residues. V was clipped by 4 bases and J by 4 bases, with 8 bases between them. CDR1 and CDR2 from the germline V gene are MNHNS and SASEGT. Here the CDR3 DNA reads TGTGCCAGCAGTGTCACAATGAATCAGCCCCAGCATTTT. It encodes CASSVTMNQPQHF.

The rearrangement links TRBV2 to TRBJ1-6; 7 bases align to TRBD1. The CDR3 is made up of 15 amino acids. Unmatched junction bases numbered 3, after V lost 4 bases and J lost 3 bases. Germline CDR1 SNHLY, CDR2 FYNNEI. This CDR3 is CASSATGNYNSPLHF. CDR3 DNA: TGTGCCAGCAGTGCGACAGGGAACTATAATTCACCCCTCCACTTT.

The CDR3, as DNA: TGTGCCAGCAGCTTGTTGATAGGGTCTTACAATGAGCAGTTCTTC. It encodes CASSLLIGSYNEQFF. J is TRBJ2-1 and V is TRBV5-4; unclear D gene. CDR3 length equals 15 residues. V lost 1 base to trimming and J lost 4 bases, with 12 bases between them. Germline CDR1 and CDR2: SGHNT and YYREEE (reference sequence).

This chain joins TRBV10-3 and TRBJ1-4; the D gene is possibly TRBD1 (5 bases). This CDR3 spans 13 amino acids. Germline CDR1 reads ENHRY; CDR2 reads SYGVKD. Between the trimmed V and J ends, which lost 8 bases and 5 bases, there was a span of 12 bases. DNA of the CDR3: TGTGCCATCTCCCTGGGGGTAAATGAAAAACTGTTTTTT. Translated, it gives CAISLGVNEKLFF.

The V and J genes are TRBV4-1 and TRBJ1-2, with 8 nucleotides matching TRBD1. The length of the CDR3 is 15 residues. Germline CDR1 is MGHRA and CDR2 is YSYEKL. J lost 1 base, V lost 1 base, and 2 bases had no gene match. The CDR3 reads CASSQAGQDNYGYTF. CDR3 coding DNA: TGCGCCAGCAGCCAAGCGGGACAGGATAACTATGGCTACACCTTC.

The chain has TRBV7-6 and TRBJ2-3, with D tentatively TRBD1 (5 bases). From germline, CDR1 is SGHVS and CDR2 FNYEAQ. The CDR3 covers 15 residues. The germline V and J ends were trimmed by 5 bases and 4 bases, with 16 bases remaining between them. CDR3 sequence (DNA): TGTGCCAGCAGCCGTCAAGGGGCTGAGGCAGATACGCAGTATTTT. The encoded protein is CASSRQGAEADTQYF.

V and J are TRBV7-9 and TRBJ2-1; 13 bases map to TRBD2. Germline CDR1 SEHNR, CDR2 FQNEAQ (reference sequence). This CDR3 comprises 16 residues. V was pared by 3 bases and J by 6 bases, with 5 bases of the junction left unmatched. The chain's CDR3 is CASSLATSGGANEQFF. The CDR3 DNA sequence: TGTGCCAGCAGCTTGGCCACTAGCGGGGGGGCCAATGAGCAGTTCTTC.

V usage is TRBV7-6 and J usage is TRBJ2-3; D might be TRBD1 (6 bases). This CDR3 contains 16 residues. Germline V CDR1 and CDR2: SGHVS, FNYEAQ. Trimming stripped 4 bases from V and 0 bases from J, with 14 bases between. The CDR3, as DNA: TGTGCCAGCAGCTACAATCCAGGGGTGAGCACAGATACGCAGTATTTT. The encoded protein is CASSYNPGVSTDTQYF.